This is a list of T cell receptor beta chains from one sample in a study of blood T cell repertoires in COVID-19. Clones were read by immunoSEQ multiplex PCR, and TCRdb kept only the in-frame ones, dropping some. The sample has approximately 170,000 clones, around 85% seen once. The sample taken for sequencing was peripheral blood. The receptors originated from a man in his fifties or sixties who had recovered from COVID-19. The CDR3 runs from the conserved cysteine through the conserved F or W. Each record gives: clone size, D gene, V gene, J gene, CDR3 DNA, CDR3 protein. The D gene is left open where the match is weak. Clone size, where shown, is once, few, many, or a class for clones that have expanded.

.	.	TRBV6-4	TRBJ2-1	TGTGCCAGCAGTGATCAGGGGTACAATGAGCAGTTCTTC	CASSDQGYNEQFF
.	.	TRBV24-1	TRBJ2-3	TGTGCCACCAGTGATTACAGGGCGACCACAGATACGCAGTATTTT	CATSDYRATTDTQYF
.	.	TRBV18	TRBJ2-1	TGTGCCAGCTCACCACGCTCCGACGTAGCCCATGAGCAGTTCTTC	CASSPRSDVAHEQFF
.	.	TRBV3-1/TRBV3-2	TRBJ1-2	TGTGCCAGCAGCCAACCTTCCGCAGGGATTCAGGGCTACACCTTC	CASSQPSAGIQGYTF
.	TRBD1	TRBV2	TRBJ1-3	TGTGCCAGCAACAGGGGGCTGGGAAACACCATATATTTT	CASNRGLGNTIYF
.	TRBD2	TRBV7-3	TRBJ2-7	TGTGCCAGCAGCTCGACGGGGGGACTAGCGACGGAGCAGTACTTC	CASSSTGGLATEQYF
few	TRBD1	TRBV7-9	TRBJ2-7	TGTGCCAGCACTCGCACGGGACAGTCCTACGAGCAGTACTTC	CASTRTGQSYEQYF
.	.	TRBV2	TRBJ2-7	TGTGCCAGCAGTGGTAGGACTGGAACGGGCGACGAGCAGTACTTC	CASSGRTGTGDEQYF
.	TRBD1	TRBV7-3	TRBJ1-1	TGTGCCAGCAGCACCAGGGGGCCCGGCACTGAAGCTTTCTTT	CASSTRGPGTEAFF
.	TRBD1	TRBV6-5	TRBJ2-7	TGTGCCAGCAGCGGACAGGGTCGGATTCCGGAGCAGTACTTC	CASSGQGRIPEQYF
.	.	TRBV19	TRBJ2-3	TGTGCCAGCCAGGGAATTGGGAGCACAGATACGCAGTATTTT	CASQGIGSTDTQYF
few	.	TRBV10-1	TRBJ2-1	TGCGCCAGCAGTGGGGGACTTTCTGGCTCCTACAATGAGCAGTTCTTC	CASSGGLSGSYNEQFF
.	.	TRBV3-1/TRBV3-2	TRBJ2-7	TGTGCCAGCAGACACCGGGACACAGACTACGAGCAGTACTTC	CASRHRDTDYEQYF
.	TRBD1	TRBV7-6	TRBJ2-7	TGTGCCAGCAGCCCTGGACAGGAGAGACCCTACGAGCAGTACTTC	CASSPGQERPYEQYF
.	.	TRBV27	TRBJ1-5	TGTGCCAGCAGTCCCCGGACAGCAAGCAATCAGCCCCAGCATTTT	CASSPRTASNQPQHF
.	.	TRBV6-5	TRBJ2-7	TGTGCCAGCAGAAACTACGGGAGCGAGCAGTACTTC	CASRNYGSEQYF
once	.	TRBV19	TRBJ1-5	TGTGCCAGTAGTAGAGACGGGGGGGGCCAGCCCCAGCATTTT	CASSRDGGGQPQHF
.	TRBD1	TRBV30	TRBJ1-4	TGTGCCTGCCCTAGGACAGGGAACGATGAAAAACTGTTTTTT	CACPRTGNDEKLFF
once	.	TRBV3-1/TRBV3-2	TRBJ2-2	TGTGCCAGCAGCCACCTGTCCACCGGGGAGCTGTTTTTT	CASSHLSTGELFF
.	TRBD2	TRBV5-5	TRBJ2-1	TGTGCCAGCAGCCGGGGCGGGAGGGATTACAATGAGCAGTTCTTC	CASSRGGRDYNEQFF
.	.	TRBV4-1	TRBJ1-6	TGCGCCAGCAGCCCCCTCGGGACATCCTCTTCTTCACCCCTCCACTTT	CASSPLGTSSSSPLHF
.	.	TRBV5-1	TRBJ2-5	TGCGCCAGCAGCTTGGGACTGGAACGTGAGACCCAGTACTTC	CASSLGLERETQYF
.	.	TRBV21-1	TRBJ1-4	TGTGCCAGCAGCGCCAACAGGGGGCCCGTTGAAAAACTGTTTTTT	CASSANRGPVEKLFF
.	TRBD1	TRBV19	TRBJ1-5	TGTGCCAGTAGTATAGGAAGGGGGCCAAATCAGCCCCAGCATTTT	CASSIGRGPNQPQHF
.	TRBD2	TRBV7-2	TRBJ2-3	TGTGCCAGCAGCCCCCTAGCGGGGGCCACAGATACGCAGTATTTT	CASSPLAGATDTQYF
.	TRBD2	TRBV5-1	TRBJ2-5	TGCGCCAGCGGGACTACCCAAGAGACCCAGTACTTC	CASGTTQETQYF
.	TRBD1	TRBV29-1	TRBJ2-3	TGCAGCGTTGTGGGCCTCAGGGGGTCTTTTACAGATACGCAGTATTTT	CSVVGLRGSFTDTQYF
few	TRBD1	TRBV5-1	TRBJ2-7	TGCGCCAGCAGCTTGGCATCCGACAGGGATCACTCCTACGAGCAGTACTTC	CASSLASDRDHSYEQYF
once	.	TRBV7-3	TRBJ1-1	TGTGCCAGCAGCATACAAGTGAACACTGAAGCTTTCTTT	CASSIQVNTEAFF
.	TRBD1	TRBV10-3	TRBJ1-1	TGTGCCATCAGTACAGGGGATTATGACACTGAAGCTTTCTTT	CAISTGDYDTEAFF
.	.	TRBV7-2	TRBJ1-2	TGTGCCAGCAGCTTAGCGTCCGGGGGGGGCTGGGGCTATGGCTACACCTTC	CASSLASGGGWGYGYTF
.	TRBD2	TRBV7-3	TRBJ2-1	TGTGCCAGCAGCGCTTTAGCGGGGGGGCTAAATGAGCAGTTCTTC	CASSALAGGLNEQFF
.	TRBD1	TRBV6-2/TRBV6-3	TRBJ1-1	TGTGCCAGCAGTAAAATTGCGGGACAGGCCCATAGGGCTTTCTTT	CASSKIAGQAHRAFF
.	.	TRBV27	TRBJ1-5	TGTGCCAGCAGTTTATCAGGGGTCCAGCCCCAGCATTTT	CASSLSGVQPQHF
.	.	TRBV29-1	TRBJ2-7	TGCAGCGTTCGTACAGTCTACGAGCAGTACTTC	CSVRTVYEQYF
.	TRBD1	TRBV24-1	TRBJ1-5	TGTGCCACCAGTGATCCTACAGGGGGCGGGGATCAGCCCCAGCATTTT	CATSDPTGGGDQPQHF
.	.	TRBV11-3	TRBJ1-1	TGTGCCAGCAGCCTGGGAGCCATCCTCTACACTGAAGCTTTCTTT	CASSLGAILYTEAFF
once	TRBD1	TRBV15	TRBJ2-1	TGTGCCACCAGCAGAGCACAGGGGAGCTACAATGAGCAGTTCTTC	CATSRAQGSYNEQFF
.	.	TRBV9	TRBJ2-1	TGTGCCAGCAGCGTAGCGTGGACAGCTAGTGAGCAGTTCTTC	CASSVAWTASEQFF
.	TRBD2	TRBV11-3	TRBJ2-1	TGTGCCAGCAGCTTAGGGTTAGTGCGGGGGGCTGCAGATGAGCAGTTCTTC	CASSLGLVRGAADEQFF
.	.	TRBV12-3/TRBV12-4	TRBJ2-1	TGTGCCAGCAGTTTACTATCTGAGCAGTTCTTC	CASSLLSEQFF
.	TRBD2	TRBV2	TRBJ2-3	TGTGCCAGCAGCCAAGTGACTAGCCTCCCAGATACGCAGTATTTT	CASSQVTSLPDTQYF
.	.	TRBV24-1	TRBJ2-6	TGTGCCACCAGTGATTTGAAGTCAACAGGGTTAAGTTCTGGGGCCAACGTCCTGACTTTC	CATSDLKSTGLSSGANVLTF
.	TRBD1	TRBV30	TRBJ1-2	TGTGCCTGGAGGGACAGGGCTGGCTACACCTTC	CAWRDRAGYTF